This TCR beta chain was obtained from a study of T cells after yellow fever vaccination. The overall study: Preparing low-cell-number fractions relied on SMART-Seq v4 Ultra Low Input.

The CDR3 extends over 16 amino acids. The V gene end was trimmed by 0 bases and the J gene end by 3 bases; junction bases not matched to a gene: 5. The germline CDR1 and CDR2 sequences are DFQATT and SNEGSKA (reference sequence). The authors made TCR cDNA by 5'RACE template switching, adding a universal primer site and UMIs. Via MiXCR, TCRdb re-called the 5' RACE reads, giving one row per CDR3 protein. The sample records 350,000 or so distinct CDR3 sequences, 7% to 9% being singletons. Details on this clonotype: Its matching antigen is unknown.

Study observations and caveats: Peaking faster, on day 5 versus 15, the secondary response was nonetheless weaker. Abundant bulk-derived clonotypes could contaminate FACS-sorted repertoires.

The origin of this receptor is a man aged 18 to 29 who received the YFV17D yellow fever vaccine. V and J are TRBV20-1 and TRBJ2-6, with TRBD1 matching 7 bases. Sequences were derived from PBMCs, sampled about 49 days after the first yellow fever vaccination. CDR3 in amino acids: CSARDNRGGGANVLTF. The CDR3 DNA is TGCAGTGCTAGAGATAACAGGGGCGGTGGGGCCAACGTCCTGACTTTC.